The clone carrying this T cell receptor beta chain was detected a few times. Its antigen is unidentified. Isolated RNA was reverse transcribed into cDNA used as the sequencing template. Clones were sequenced by immunoSEQ multiplex PCR, and TCRdb holds only the in-frame ones, with some missing. The sample lists about 200,000 clones; roughly two fifths were seen once. V lost 3 bases, J lost 2 bases, and 3 bases stayed unmatched. Germline-derived CDR1 and CDR2 are SGHRS and YFSETQ. The CDR3 is 14 amino acids. These data belong to a study of CD8+ T cells in alopecia areata. In the study overall: Scoring treated patients' severity relied on the percentage of scalp area affected.

Overall study findings and caveats: There was only one nonresponder, so it was unclear how baseline CD8+ expansion relates to response. Alphabeta T cells residing in normal skin are also sequenced in scalp samples.

Treatment noted: oral pan-JAK inhibitor, 5-10 mg twice daily. Cell sorting on a FACSAria was used to separate CD4+ and CD8+ T cells from the PBMCs. The specimen was CD4+ T cells sorted from blood, collected at week 34, from a patient treated with tofacitinib. The receptor comes from a human donor with alopecia areata. V and J are TRBV5-1 and TRBJ2-3, with 7 bases identical to TRBD1. In DNA, the CDR3 is TGCGCCAGCAGCTCGGACAGGATCACAGATACGCAGTATTTT. Translating gives CASSSDRITDTQYF.